Included here is one TCR beta chain sequence, with context. Assay used: immunoSEQ multiplex PCR; TCRdb lists only in-frame clones, some missing. Of 65,000 to 70,000 clones listed, about four fifths are singletons. The sample is drawn from a study of blood T cell repertoires in COVID-19. The TCR comes from a human donor in a cohort sampled during active COVID-19. The specimen was peripheral blood.

The CDR3 protein is CASSISSGSSTDTQYF. The CDR3 nucleotides read TGTGCCAGCAGCATTAGTAGCGGTTCTAGCACAGATACGCAGTATTTT. The chain employs TRBV7-9 and TRBJ2-3; the D gene is possibly TRBD2 (6 bases). Between the trimmed V and J ends, which lost 5 bases and 0 bases, there was a span of 15 bases. The CDR3 loop spans 16 amino acids. Germline V CDR1 and CDR2: SEHNR, FQNEAQ (reference sequence).